Following are 5 T cell receptor beta chains from one sample sequenced in a study of shared clonotypes between healthy human individuals. The data were produced by immunoSEQ multiplex PCR, yet TCRdb's version contains in-frame clones alone and is incomplete. The sample has approximately 2.3 million clones; 90% to 95% are singletons. The specimen sequenced was naive CD4+ T cells from PBMCs. Regarding subset: CD45RA+ positively selected. The receptors originated from a young man in good health. Some clones in this sample may be carry-over from other donors' samples.

In the case of this clone: Distinct nucleotide sequences in the sample also encode this CDR3. The chain employs TRBV18 and TRBJ1-3, with no clear D. Germline loops: CDR1 KGHSH, CDR2 LQKENI. Trimming removed 1 base from V and 0 bases from J, with 7 bases in between. The CDR3 is 15 amino acids. For the CDR3, the DNA is TGTGCCAGCTCACCACAGTCTCTCTCTGGAAACACCATATATTTT. This sequence encodes CASSPQSLSGNTIYF.

The rearrangement uses TRBV5-1 and TRBJ2-7; 9 nucleotides line up with TRBD2. The CDR3 runs 14 residues. V shed 2 bases, J shed 3 bases, and the junction held 3 bases outside the gene matches. Germline-derived CDR1 and CDR2 are SGHRS and YFSETQ. In DNA, the CDR3 is TGCGCCAGCAGCTTAGGACTAGCGAACTACGAGCAGTACTTC. Amino acids: CASSLGLANYEQYF.

The chain employs TRBV10-3 and TRBJ1-3; a possible D gene is TRBD1 (5 bases). The germline gives CDR1 ENHRY, CDR2 SYGVKD. CDR3 length: 14 amino acids. V lost 3 bases and J lost 8, with 14 bases in between. This CDR3 is CAISDSQGGDTIYF. The DNA for the CDR3 is TGTGCCATCAGTGATAGTCAGGGAGGGGACACCATATATTTT.

CDR3 region: CASSFPGLNTDTQYF. For the CDR3, the DNA is TGTGCCAGCAGCTTTCCGGGACTAAACACAGATACGCAGTATTTT. V is TRBV7-2 and J is TRBJ2-3; the match to TRBD2 covers 7 bases. The V and J ends lost 3 bases and 2 bases, in that order; junction bases with no gene match: 5. CDR3 length: 15 amino acids. Per germline, CDR1 SGHTA and CDR2 FQGNSA.

A word on this clone: The DNA is omitted, as the CDR3 cannot be located on it reliably, and the CDR3 follows TCRdb's listing. The CDR3 sequence: CASCFLASGSRGEQYF. The V call is TRBV6-5, the J call TRBJ2-7; the DNA was not used to check the table's D call, TRBD2. Germline CDR1 and CDR2: MNHEY and SVGAGI. The CDR3 extends over 16 residues, inclusive of both ends.